Following are 22 T cell receptor beta chains from one sample sequenced in a study of shared clonotypes between healthy human individuals. The data were produced by immunoSEQ multiplex PCR, yet TCRdb's version contains in-frame clones alone and is incomplete. Here the sample spans about 380,000 clones, around 96% being singletons. Material: memory CD8+ T cells sorted from blood. Stated subset: CD45RO+ cells pooled with CCR7-negative TemRA cells. The receptors originated from a man younger than 40 in good health.

The chain joins TRBV7-2 to TRBJ1-3; D ambiguous. The CDR3 has 13 amino acids. V was clipped by 2 bases and J by 0 bases, with 2 bases between them. CDR1 is SGHTA and CDR2 is FQGNSA in the germline V gene. CDR3 coding DNA: TGTGCCAGCAGCTTAAACTCTGGAAACACCATATATTTT. Its protein product is CASSLNSGNTIYF.

CDR3: CASSQDAQGWTTDTQYF. The CDR3 DNA follows: TGCGCCAGCAGCCAAGATGCCCAGGGTTGGACCACAGATACGCAGTATTTT. V usage is TRBV4-1 and J usage is TRBJ2-3, with a weak D call TRBD1 (5 bases). Trimming stripped 0 bases from V and 2 bases from J, with 15 bases between. The CDR3 runs to 17 residues. Germline V gives CDR1 MGHRA, CDR2 YSYEKL.

This sequence joins TRBV6-5 and TRBJ2-3; TRBD1 aligns across 11 bases. The germline gives CDR1 MNHEY, CDR2 SVGAGI. Trimming at V came to 2 bases and at J to 4 bases, leaving 5 bases not matched to a gene. The CDR3 consists of 16 residues. CDR3 DNA: TGTGCCAGCAGTTACACTGGGACAGGGGGAGCAGATACGCAGTATTTT. Its translation is CASSYTGTGGADTQYF.

V and J are TRBV6-5 and TRBJ2-6; D might be TRBD1 (5 bases). CDR3 length equals 15 residues. CDR1 is MNHEY, CDR2 SVGAGI, per germline. V was shortened by 6 bases and J by 0 bases, with 9 bases between the two germline ends. In DNA, the CDR3 is TGTGCCAGCAGCGGACAAACCTCTGGGGCCAACGTCCTGACTTTC. Translating gives CASSGQTSGANVLTF.

The chain recombines TRBV15 with TRBJ2-4; TRBD2 is a possible D gene (6 bases). This CDR3 is 18 amino acids long. Per the germline V gene, CDR1 is LNHNV and CDR2 is YYDKDF (reference sequence). V was shortened by 1 base and J by 0 bases, with 16 bases between the two germline ends. This CDR3 reads CATSRGFSGGKAKNIQYF. The CDR3 DNA reads TGTGCCACCAGCAGAGGGTTTTCTGGCGGGAAAGCCAAAAACATTCAGTACTTC.

The chain joins TRBV4-1 to TRBJ2-1; D might be TRBD1 (6 bases). V lost 6 bases and J lost 6, with 9 bases in between. Germline V gives CDR1 MGHRA, CDR2 YSYEKL. This CDR3 region has 12 residues. CDR3 in DNA: TGCGCCAGCAGTCTACAGGGCAATGAGCAGTTCTTC. It specifies CASSLQGNEQFF.

The gene calls are TRBV2 and TRBJ2-1; TRBD2 agrees at 7 bases. The germline V gene encodes CDR1 SNHLY and CDR2 FYNNEI. The CDR3 runs to 17 residues. The V segment lost 6 bases and the J segment 0 bases; nucleotides outside the gene matches: 11. The CDR3 sequence: CASSDPGGIASYNEQFF. The CDR3 DNA sequence: TGTGCCAGCAGCGATCCCGGGGGGATCGCCTCCTACAATGAGCAGTTCTTC.

In this sample, this clone turned up once. The chain's CDR3 is CASSLRDLNTEAFF. In nucleotides, the CDR3 is TGTGCCAGCAGCTTGCGGGATCTGAACACTGAAGCTTTCTTT. This sequence joins TRBV5-6 and TRBJ1-1; D not resolved. V gave up 1 base and J gave up 0 bases, with 7 bases separating them. CDR1 is SGHDT, CDR2 YYEEEE, per germline. The CDR3 loop spans 14 amino acids.

This rearrangement joins TRBV7-2 to TRBJ2-1; maybe TRBD2 (6 bases). Deletions cut 5 bases from V and 3 bases from J, with 17 bases between. Germline CDR1 is SGHTA and CDR2 is FQGNSA. The CDR3 is 16 amino acids. The CDR3 loop reads CASSGGWGRGYNEQFF. For the CDR3, the DNA is TGTGCCAGCAGCGGAGGGTGGGGGAGAGGCTACAATGAGCAGTTCTTC.

The chain's CDR3 is CASSPRRWGDLAGELFF. CDR3 nucleotide sequence: TGTGCCAGCAGCCCCAGGCGGTGGGGCGACTTGGCCGGGGAGCTGTTTTTT. The chain couples TRBV9 to TRBJ2-2; tentative D call: TRBD1 (5 bases). This CDR3 is built from 17 residues. V lost 4 bases and J lost 6, with 22 bases in between. Germline V CDR1 and CDR2: SGDLS, YYNGEE.

The CDR3 nucleotides are TGCGCCAGCAGCTTGTTCGGGGGAAGTGAAAAACTGTTTTTT. This gives the protein CASSLFGGSEKLFF. This rearrangement joins TRBV5-1 to TRBJ1-4, with D possibly TRBD1 on 5 matching bases. This CDR3 is built from 14 residues. Trimming took 1 base from V and 7 from J, leaving 11 bases between them. CDR1 and CDR2 from the germline V gene are SGHRS and YFSETQ.

The chain combines TRBV10-2 with TRBJ2-7; perhaps TRBD2 as D (6 bases). V was pared by 8 bases and J by 4 bases, with 12 bases between. Germline V gene sequence: CDR1 WSHSY, CDR2 SAAADI. The CDR3 sequence is 12 residues long. Here the CDR3 reads CASGPAGYEQYF. DNA of the CDR3: TGCGCCAGCGGCCCCGCGGGATACGAGCAGTACTTC.

This chain joins TRBV20-1 and TRBJ2-1; D gene unclear. Trimming shortened V by 0 bases and J by 8 bases, and 2 bases separated the two germline ends. Germline CDR1 is DFQATT and CDR2 is SNEGSKA (reference sequence). This CDR3 spans 10 amino acids. The CDR3 spells CSAREHEQFF. The CDR3 DNA reads as TGCAGTGCTAGAGAGCATGAGCAGTTCTTC.

This chain joins TRBV7-8 and TRBJ1-3; no definite D call. The CDR3 loop spans 16 amino acids. V dropped 0 bases and J dropped 0 bases, with 9 bases sitting between them. Looked up from germline, CDR1 is SGHVS and CDR2 is FQNEAQ. CDR3 amino acids: CASSLAPVFSGNTIYF. CDR3 sequence (DNA): TGTGCCAGCAGCTTAGCCCCGGTTTTCTCTGGAAACACCATATATTTT. Supplemented by reference TRBV7-8 and TRBJ1-3, the full variable domain reads GAGVSQSPRYKVAKRGQDVALRCDPISGHVSLFWYQQALGQGPEFLTYFQNEAQLDKSGLPSDRFFAERPEGSVSTLKIQRTQQEDSAVYLCASSLAPVFSGNTIYFGEGSWLTVV.

V usage is TRBV6-6 and J usage is TRBJ2-7, with TRBD2 matching over 8 bases. CDR1 is MNHNY, CDR2 SVGAGI, per germline (reference sequence). This CDR3 region has 15 residues. With 2 bases clipped from V and 2 bases from J, the junction kept 5 bases outside the gene matches. CDR3 region: CASSYRAGGPYEQYF. CDR3 nucleotide sequence: TGTGCCAGCAGTTACAGGGCGGGAGGCCCCTACGAGCAGTACTTC.

This sequence joins TRBV28 and TRBJ2-7; 8 bases line up with TRBD2. Trimming removed 6 bases from V and 4 bases from J; junction bases left unmatched: 11. CDR3 length: 15 amino acids. The germline gives CDR1 MDHEN, CDR2 SYDVKM. In nucleotides, the CDR3 is TGTGCCAGCAGAAGCCAAGCGGGAGATAAGTACGAGCAGTACTTC. As protein: CASRSQAGDKYEQYF. The variable domain in full, with the rest retrieved from reference TRBV28 and TRBJ2-7, is DVKVTQSSRYLVKRTGEKVFLECVQDMDHENMFWYRQDPGLGLRLIYFSYDVKMKEKGDIPEGYSVSREKKERFSLILESASTNQTSMYLCASRSQAGDKYEQYFGPGTRLTVT.

This chain connects TRBV5-1 to TRBJ2-1, with D tentatively TRBD2 (5 bases). Trimming pared 2 bases from V and 3 bases from J, leaving 9 bases between. Germline CDR1 and CDR2: SGHRS and YFSETQ. The CDR3 is made up of 14 amino acids. The CDR3, as DNA: TGCGCCAGCAGCTTCCGGACTCTCTACAATGAGCAGTTCTTC. Amino acid sequence: CASSFRTLYNEQFF.

This chain joins TRBV25-1 and TRBJ1-1; D is ambiguous. Trimming removed 10 bases from V and 5 bases from J, with 17 bases in between. The CDR3 runs to 13 residues. Germline V lookup: CDR1 MGHDK, CDR2 SYGVNS. DNA for the CDR3: TGTGCCACAAAGGGAAACGTTGGGACTGAAGCTTTCTTT. Translation gives CATKGNVGTEAFF.

The CDR3 loop is CASSYTRTDRTDTQYF. The CDR3, as DNA: TGTGCCAGCAGTTACACCCGGACGGACCGCACAGATACGCAGTATTTT. The chain links TRBV6-5 to TRBJ2-3; D is undetermined. Germline CDR1 MNHEY, CDR2 SVGAGI. V lost 2 bases and J 1 base, leaving 13 bases between the germline ends. This CDR3 spans 16 amino acids.

The gene calls are TRBV6-5 and TRBJ1-4, with 8 nucleotides matching TRBD1. J was trimmed by 6 bases and V by 5 bases; bases with no gene match: 8. Germline CDR1 MNHEY, CDR2 SVGAGI. The CDR3 length is 15 residues. CDR3 sequence reads: CASSAGQGEDEKLFF. The CDR3 DNA follows: TGTGCCAGCAGTGCCGGACAGGGCGAGGATGAAAAACTGTTTTTT.

J is TRBJ2-7 and V is TRBV7-2; no clear D gene. V lost 1 base, J lost 4 bases, and 11 bases lay in between. The CDR3 length is 14 residues. CDR1 and CDR2 from the germline V gene are SGHTA and FQGNSA. The CDR3 DNA follows: TGTGCCAGCAGCTTAGGGTTTTCCCCATACGAGCAGTACTTC. Translated, it gives CASSLGFSPYEQYF. The full variable domain, rest sourced from reference TRBV7-2 and TRBJ2-7, is GAGVSQSPSNKVTEKGKDVELRCDPISGHTALYWYRQSLGQGLEFLIYFQGNSAPDKSGLPSDRFSAERTGGSVSTLTIQRTQQEDSAVYLCASSLGFSPYEQYFGPGTRLTVT.

The chain combines TRBV6-1 with TRBJ2-1; the match to TRBD1 covers 9 bases. CDR3 length: 13 amino acids. CDR1 and CDR2 from the germline V gene are MNHNS and SASEGT. J lost 9 bases, V lost 5 bases, and 5 bases had no gene match. CDR3 in DNA: TGTGCCAGCAGTCTGGTGGACAGGGGTGAGCAGTTCTTC. Its translation: CASSLVDRGEQFF.